The clone carrying this T cell receptor beta chain occurred many times. The target antigen is unknown. The authors amplified TCR beta CDR3 regions, and they did so from RNA transcripts for repertoire sequencing. An initial RT-PCR round employing HTBI primers preceded a second-round multiplex PCR. TCRdb reanalysed the multiplex PCR reads using MiXCR and keeps one entry per CDR3 protein. The sample lists roughly 350,000 distinct CDR3 sequences; about a sixth were seen once. In germline, CDR1 is MNHEY, CDR2 SVGEGT. This CDR3 spans 13 amino acids. Trimming took off 6 bases at V and 4 bases at J, with 13 bases between the two ends. The record originates from a study of Graves' ophthalmopathy and Graves' hyperthyroidism. Study-wide context: Before any treatment was given, at initial diagnosis, peripheral blood was collected.

Study-wide results and limits: Blood shared most expanded thyroid clonotypes above 0.001 frequency.

The sequenced material came from peripheral blood. The gene calls are TRBV6-2 or TRBV6-3 and TRBJ2-7, with unresolved D. The source of this sequence is an adult woman with stable Graves' hyperthyroidism. The CDR3 protein is CASREIDRYEQYF. The CDR3 region has the DNA TGTGCCAGCAGAGAAATCGATCGATACGAGCAGTACTTC.